Below, 17 T cell receptor beta chains from the same sample are listed, as sequenced in a study of regulatory T cells in long-lasting Graves disease. Libraries of TCR beta came from iRepertoire HTBI primers plus Arm-PCR of CDR3 regions. TCRdb independently ran MiXCR on the multiplex PCR reads; one entry per CDR3 protein. The table includes roughly 350,000 distinct CDR3 sequences, around 15% detected once. Stated time point: newly diagnosed GD, antithyroid drugs for less than 3 months. Following extraction of RNA from PBMCs, that RNA was used to make the TCR library. The same sample was also studied in work on T cells in Graves' hyperthyroidism and ophthalmopathy.

Source: peripheral blood mononuclear cells (PBMCs), taken at new diagnosis, from a patient treated with antithyroid drugs. The receptors were sampled from a woman younger than 30 with Graves disease.

The rearrangement links TRBV5-6 to TRBJ2-6; D remains ambiguous. The V gene lost 4 bases and the J gene lost 0 bases, with 14 bases spanning the gap. This CDR3 contains 17 residues. Germline values: CDR1 SGHDT, CDR2 YYEEEE. The CDR3 DNA sequence: TGTGCCAGCAGCGGGATGTCGAGGCCCTCTGGGGCCAACGTCCTGACTTTC. This sequence encodes CASSGMSRPSGANVLTF.

This clonotype appeared a few times. The gene calls are TRBV5-1 and TRBJ1-2; D call uncertain. Trimming removed 0 bases from V and 5 bases from J, with 17 bases in between. CDR1 is SGHRS and CDR2 is YFSETQ in the germline V gene. The CDR3 covers 16 residues. The CDR3 DNA reads as TGCGCCAGCAGCTTGGCCCAGGACCGCGGATTATATGGCTACACCTTC. Amino acids: CASSLAQDRGLYGYTF. The whole variable domain, remainder taken from reference TRBV5-1 and TRBJ1-2, is KAGVTQTPRYLIKTRGQQVTLSCSPISGHRSVSWYQQTPGQGLQFLFEYFSETQRNKGNFPGRFSGRQFSNSRSEMNVSTLELGDSALYLCASSLAQDRGLYGYTFGSGTRLTVV.

The chain links TRBV6-1 to TRBJ2-1; no clear D gene. The CDR3 runs to 11 residues. V was trimmed by 10 bases and J by 9 bases, leaving 13 bases between them. The germline CDR1 and CDR2 sequences are MNHNS and SASEGT. The CDR3 protein is CATMDWGEQFF. The CDR3 nucleotides are TGTGCCACCATGGATTGGGGTGAGCAGTTCTTC.

The chain uses TRBV5-4 and TRBJ2-2; possible D gene TRBD2, 6 bases. This CDR3 has 16 residues. The V end was cut by 0 bases, the J end by 6 bases, with 15 bases between. Per germline, CDR1 SGHNT and CDR2 YYREEE (reference sequence). For the CDR3, the DNA is TGTGCCAGCAGCTTGGGATTGCGACTAGGTTCCGGGGAGCTGTTTTTT. It encodes CASSLGLRLGSGELFF.

This clonotype was seen many times. The V call is TRBV20-1, the J call TRBJ2-7; the match to TRBD1 covers 8 bases. Germline CDR1 is DFQATT and CDR2 is SNEGSKA (reference sequence). CDR3 length: 14 residues. V was clipped by 2 bases and J by 0 bases; unmatched bases: 3. In nucleotides, the CDR3 is TGCAGTGCTAGATCTGACAGGGGCTCCTACGAGCAGTACTTC. Translated: CSARSDRGSYEQYF.

This rearrangement joins TRBV30 to TRBJ2-1, with 10 bases fitting TRBD1. V shed 4 bases, J shed 5 bases, and the junction held 8 bases outside the gene matches. The CDR3 spans 15 residues. Germline V lookup: CDR1 GTSNPN, CDR2 SVGIG (reference sequence). This CDR3 is CAWNSGQGTHNEQFF. DNA for the CDR3: TGTGCCTGGAACTCGGGACAGGGGACGCACAATGAGCAGTTCTTC. Full variable domain (missing parts from reference TRBV30 and TRBJ2-1): SQTIHQWPATLVQPVGSPLSLECTVEGTSNPNLYWYRQAAGRGLQLLFYSVGIGQISSEVPQNLSASRPQDRQFILSSKKLLLSDSGFYLCAWNSGQGTHNEQFFGPGTRLTVL.

This clonotype has ten or more counts. This sequence joins TRBV12-3 or TRBV12-4 and TRBJ1-5, with unresolved D. Trimming removed 2 bases at V and 6 bases at J, with 5 bases between. This CDR3 is built from 12 residues. CDR3 DNA: TGTGCCAGCAGTTTACTCATTCAGCCCCAGCATTTT. It translates to CASSLLIQPQHF.

The sample holds many counts of this clonotype. The chain couples TRBV27 to TRBJ2-3; 9 bases are a match to TRBD2. This CDR3 contains 16 residues. Germline V gene lookup returns CDR1 MNHEY and CDR2 SMNVEV (reference sequence). V trimming: 3 bases; J trimming: 6 bases; junction bases outside the gene matches: 10. The CDR3 coding sequence is TGTGCCAGCAGTTTCGTGCGGGAGGGCCACTGGGATACGCAGTATTTT. It yields the protein CASSFVREGHWDTQYF.

This clonotype has ten or more counts. V and J are TRBV18 and TRBJ1-2; no firm D call. From germline, CDR1 is KGHSH and CDR2 LQKENI. The V and J ends lost 8 bases and 0 bases respectively, with 10 bases between them. The CDR3 is 13 residues long. The CDR3 here is CASVTEANYGYTF. The CDR3 bases are TGTGCCAGCGTCACCGAGGCTAACTATGGCTACACCTTC.

There are many counts of this clonotype. This chain joins TRBV4-1 and TRBJ1-6, with D perhaps matching TRBD1 (6 bases). The V end was cut by 1 base, the J end by 10 bases, with 11 bases between. The CDR3 is 14 residues long. The germline V gene encodes CDR1 MGHRA and CDR2 YSYEKL. The CDR3 is CASSQATGSSPLHF. The CDR3 region has the DNA TGCGCCAGCAGCCAAGCTACAGGGTCGTCACCCCTCCACTTT.

V gene TRBV30 combines with J gene TRBJ1-2; a possible D gene is TRBD1 (5 bases). Germline V gene lookup returns CDR1 GTSNPN and CDR2 SVGIG (reference sequence). The CDR3 covers 12 residues. V shed 3 bases and J shed 9 bases, with 14 bases lying between them. The CDR3 sequence is CAWSPGLRSYTF. DNA for the CDR3: TGTGCCTGGAGCCCGGGGCTTAGGAGCTACACCTTC.

The table lists this clonotype with many counts. CDR3 loop: CASSLYSRWLAGGYQETQYF. DNA of the CDR3: TGTGCCAGCAGTTTATATTCACGGTGGCTAGCGGGGGGGTACCAAGAGACCCAGTACTTC. The V gene is TRBV28, the J gene TRBJ2-5; 12 bases are a match to TRBD2. This CDR3 is 20 amino acids long. Germline CDR1 is MDHEN and CDR2 is SYDVKM. The V segment lost 1 base and the J segment 0 bases; nucleotides outside the gene matches: 12.

This clonotype was detected a few times. A much bigger clone sits one base away, suggesting this may be a read error. This chain joins TRBV20-1 and TRBJ2-7; D is undetermined. V was cut by 0 bases and J by 4 bases, with 13 bases left in between. Germline lookup yields CDR1 DFQATT and CDR2 SNEGSKA (reference sequence). The CDR3 runs 14 residues. CDR3: CSARDQAYPYEQYF. In DNA form, the CDR3 reads TGCAGTGCTAGAGATCAAGCCTACCCTTACGAGCAGTACTTC.

As to this clonotype: This sequence may be a read error, since a much larger clone differs from it by one base. The chain employs TRBV13 and TRBJ2-5; TRBD1 matches at 9 bases. CDR1 is PRHDT, CDR2 FYEKMQ, per germline (reference sequence). This CDR3 region has 14 residues. The V segment lost 5 bases and the J segment 11 bases; nucleotides outside the gene matches: 12. The CDR3 sequence is CASSIDRGGNEQYF. In DNA form, the CDR3 reads TGTGCCAGCAGCATAGACAGGGGGGGCAATGAGCAGTACTTC.

This clonotype was counted only a few times. This sequence joins TRBV4-1 and TRBJ1-6; 7 bases match TRBD1. Unmatched junction bases numbered 8, after V lost 0 bases and J lost 6 bases. Germline lookup yields CDR1 MGHRA and CDR2 YSYEKL. The CDR3 covers 17 residues. The CDR3 region has the DNA TGCGCCAGCAGCCAAGAGTCACAGGGGCTCGGTAATTCACCCCTCCACTTT. Translated: CASSQESQGLGNSPLHF.

This chain connects TRBV12-3 or TRBV12-4 to TRBJ2-2; TRBD2 matches 9 bases. V lost 6 bases and J lost 3; bases outside the gene matches: 5. CDR3 length: 15 residues. CDR3 residues: CASRPGLADTGELFF. CDR3 sequence (DNA): TGTGCCAGCAGACCGGGACTAGCAGACACCGGGGAGCTGTTTTTT.

This sequence joins TRBV3-1 and TRBJ1-2; D unresolved. This CDR3 has 13 residues. Trimming cost V 0 bases and J 4 bases, with 6 bases left between them. Germline V gene lookup returns CDR1 LGHDT and CDR2 YNNKEL (reference sequence). The DNA of the CDR3 is TGTGCCAGCAGCCAAGACGAGGGCTATGGCTACACCTTC. Protein sequence: CASSQDEGYGYTF.